Detailed here is one TCR beta chain. What it recognizes is unknown. The CDR3 extends over 17 amino acids. The germline V gene encodes CDR1 SEHNR and CDR2 FQNEAQ (reference sequence). The trim removed 5 bases at V and 8 bases at J, leaving 13 bases unmatched. The data derive from a study of T cells in Graves' hyperthyroidism and ophthalmopathy. Patients aged 18 to 65 with hyperthyroidism were newly diagnosed, with duration under 2 months. RNA transcripts served as the template for amplifying TCR beta CDR3 regions. Carried out on the TCR CDR3, a first-round RT-PCR used the HTBI primer set. Each CDR3 protein gets one entry after TCRdb re-called the multiplex PCR reads with MiXCR. The sample shows 500,000 to 600,000 distinct CDR3 sequences, roughly 46% of them seen only once. Study-wide points: Ophthalmopathy was identified by the model a median around 6.9 months ahead of onset. Among clonotypes expanded in thyroid above 0.001, most were also found in blood.

Material: peripheral blood or thyroid tissue (not recorded which). The rearrangement joins TRBV7-9 to TRBJ1-6, with 9 bases fitting TRBD1. This receptor was identified in a young woman with Graves' hyperthyroidism. CDR3 in DNA: TGTGCCAGCAGCCTCCGGGACAGGGCAGGCAGGGATTCACCCCTCCACTTT. Its protein is CASSLRDRAGRDSPLHF.